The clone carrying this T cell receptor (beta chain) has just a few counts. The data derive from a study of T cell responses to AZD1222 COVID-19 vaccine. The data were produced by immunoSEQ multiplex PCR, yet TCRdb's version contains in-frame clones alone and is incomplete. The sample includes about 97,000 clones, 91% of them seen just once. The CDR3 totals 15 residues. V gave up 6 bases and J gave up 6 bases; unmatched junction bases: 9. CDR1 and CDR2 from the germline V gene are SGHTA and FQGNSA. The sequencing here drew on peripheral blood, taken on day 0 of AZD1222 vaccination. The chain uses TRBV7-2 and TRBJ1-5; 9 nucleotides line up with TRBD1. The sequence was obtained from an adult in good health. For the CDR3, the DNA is TGTGCCAGCAGACCCGGGACAGGGATTCCTCAGCCCCAGCATTTT. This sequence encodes CASRPGTGIPQPQHF.